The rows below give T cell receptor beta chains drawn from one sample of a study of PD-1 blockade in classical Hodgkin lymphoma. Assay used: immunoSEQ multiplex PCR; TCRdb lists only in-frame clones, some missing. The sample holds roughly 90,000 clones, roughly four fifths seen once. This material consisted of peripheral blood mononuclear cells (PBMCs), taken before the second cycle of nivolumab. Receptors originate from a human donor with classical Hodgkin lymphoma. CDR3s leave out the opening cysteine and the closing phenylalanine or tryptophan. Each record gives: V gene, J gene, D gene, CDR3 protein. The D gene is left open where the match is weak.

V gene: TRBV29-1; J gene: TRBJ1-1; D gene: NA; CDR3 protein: SVEDPRGTNEAF
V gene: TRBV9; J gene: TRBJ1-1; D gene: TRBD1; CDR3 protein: ASSPRQGARTEAF
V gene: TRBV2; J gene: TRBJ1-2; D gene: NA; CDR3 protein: ASGAGPNYGYT
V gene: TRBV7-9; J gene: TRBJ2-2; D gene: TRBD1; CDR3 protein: ASSRDRNYGNTGELF
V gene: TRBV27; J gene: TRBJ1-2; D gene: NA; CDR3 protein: ASWDRKRYGYT
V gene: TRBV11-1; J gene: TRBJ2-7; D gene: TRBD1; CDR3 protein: ASSSVGTAYSYEQY
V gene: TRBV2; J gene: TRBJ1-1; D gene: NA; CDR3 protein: ASSGGRFNTEAF
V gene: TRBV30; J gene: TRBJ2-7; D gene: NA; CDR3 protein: AWSLLGVGEQY
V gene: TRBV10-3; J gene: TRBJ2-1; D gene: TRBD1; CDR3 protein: AIDQGEKKF
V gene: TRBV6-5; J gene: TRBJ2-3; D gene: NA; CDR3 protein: ASAQGRTDTQY
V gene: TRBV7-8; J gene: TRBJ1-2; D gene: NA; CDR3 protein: ASSLGAIVYGYT
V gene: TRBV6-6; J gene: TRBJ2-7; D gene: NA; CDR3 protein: ASSLDRLEQY
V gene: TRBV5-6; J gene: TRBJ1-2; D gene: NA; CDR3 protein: ASSLGGAYGYT
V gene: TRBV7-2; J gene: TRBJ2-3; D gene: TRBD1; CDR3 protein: ASSFDRVADTQY
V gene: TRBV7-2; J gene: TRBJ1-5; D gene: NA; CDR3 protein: ASSSWTGGNQPQH
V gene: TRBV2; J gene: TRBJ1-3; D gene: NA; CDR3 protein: ASSGSGNTIY
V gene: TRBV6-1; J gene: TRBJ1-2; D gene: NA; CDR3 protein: ASSEAGQGYGYT
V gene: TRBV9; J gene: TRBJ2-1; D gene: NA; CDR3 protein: ASSPSWNEQF
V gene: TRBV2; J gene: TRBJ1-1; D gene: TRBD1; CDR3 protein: ANRQGGSTPEAF
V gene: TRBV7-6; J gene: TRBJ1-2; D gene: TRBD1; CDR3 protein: ASSLDREGGYT
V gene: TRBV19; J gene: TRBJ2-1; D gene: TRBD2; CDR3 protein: ASSITQLAGLFGQF
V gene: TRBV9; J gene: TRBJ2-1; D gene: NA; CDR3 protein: ASSVLAGPYNEQF
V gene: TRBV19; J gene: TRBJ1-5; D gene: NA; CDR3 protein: ASSIGPPRGLSTQPQH
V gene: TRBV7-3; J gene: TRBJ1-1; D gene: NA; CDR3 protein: ASSSAGLGNTEAF
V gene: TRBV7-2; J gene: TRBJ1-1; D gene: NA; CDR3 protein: ASSWGTHTEAF
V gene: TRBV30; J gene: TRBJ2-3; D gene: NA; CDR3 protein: AWAQGWGDTQY
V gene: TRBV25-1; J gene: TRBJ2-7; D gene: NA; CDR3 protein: ASSRGLFYEQY
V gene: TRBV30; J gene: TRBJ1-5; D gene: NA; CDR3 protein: AWSGGARQPQH
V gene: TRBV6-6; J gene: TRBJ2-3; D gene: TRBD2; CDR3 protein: ASQLASGSDTQY
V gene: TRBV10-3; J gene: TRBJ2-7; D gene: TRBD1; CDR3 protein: AISGTGDEQY
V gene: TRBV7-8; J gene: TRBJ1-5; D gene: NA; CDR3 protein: ASSKPRTRQSNQPQH
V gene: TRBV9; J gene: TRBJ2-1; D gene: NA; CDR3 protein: ASSVGSSYNEQF
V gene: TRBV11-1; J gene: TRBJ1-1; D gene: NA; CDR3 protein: ASSFMNTEAF
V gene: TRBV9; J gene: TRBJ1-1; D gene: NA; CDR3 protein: ASSVEGQSYTEAF
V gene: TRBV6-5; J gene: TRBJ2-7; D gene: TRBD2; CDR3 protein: ASSLAGAGYEQY
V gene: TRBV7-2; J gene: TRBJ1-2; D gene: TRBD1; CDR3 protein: ASSVDRGGYGYT
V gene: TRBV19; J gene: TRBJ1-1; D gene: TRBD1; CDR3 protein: ASRTTGAGTEAF
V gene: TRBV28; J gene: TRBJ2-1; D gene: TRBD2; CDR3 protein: ASGLATYNEQF
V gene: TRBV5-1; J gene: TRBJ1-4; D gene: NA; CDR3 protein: ASSREGEKLF
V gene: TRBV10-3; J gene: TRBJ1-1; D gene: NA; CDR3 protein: AISVGTEAF
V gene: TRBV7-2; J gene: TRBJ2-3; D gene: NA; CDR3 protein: ASMSGVTSTDTQY